This T cell receptor beta chain was sequenced for a study of Ad26.COV2.S vaccination and SARS-CoV-2 variants. Trimming left V 2 bases short and J 5 bases short, with 4 bases between. CDR3 length equals 12 residues. Looked up from germline, CDR1 is SGHRS and CDR2 is YFSETQ. The sample's treatment: around 19 received Ad26.COV2.S at low or high dose, single or two shots; several received placebo; per-sample allocation not given. Day 63 after the first injection of vaccine or placebo was the sampling time. Here immunoSEQ multiplex PCR was the method, and the copy in TCRdb shows in-frame clones only, minus some. The sample contains about 280,000 clones, around 87% of which appear only once. With regard to this clone: This sample includes further DNA sequences coding for the same CDR3.

Specimen: peripheral blood, collected in a trial of Ad26.COV2.S vaccine versus placebo. J is TRBJ2-2 and V is TRBV5-1; D unresolved. The sequence was collected from a person aged 18 to 65 who received the Ad26.COV2.S COVID-19 vaccine or a placebo. In nucleotides, the CDR3 is TGCGCCAGCAGCTTTAATACCGGGGAGCTGTTTTTT. Translation: CASSFNTGELFF.